This entry describes one TCR beta chain. The data belong to a study of control samples from healthy donors and cancer patients. V trimming: 0 bases; J trimming: 0 bases; junction bases outside the gene matches: 8. The CDR3 spans 19 residues. The germline CDR1 and CDR2 sequences are LNHDA and SQIVND (reference sequence). Assay: immunoSEQ multiplex PCR; the TCRdb copy retains only in-frame clones and omits some. The data show 130,000 to 150,000 clones, more than 85% seen once. The rearrangement uses TRBV19 and TRBJ2-2; 9 bases agree with TRBD1. The sample consisted of blood. This clonotype was sampled from a man aged 30 to 39 in good health. CDR3 in amino acids: CASSIDPGQGRPNTGELFF. CDR3 nucleotides: TGTGCCAGTAGTATAGATCCGGGACAGGGACGTCCGAACACCGGGGAGCTGTTTTTT.